This T cell receptor beta chain came from a study of preoperative IRX-2 immunotherapy in early breast cancer. Only in-frame clones appear in the TCRdb table, and some are missing; sequencing was by immunoSEQ multiplex PCR. The sample lists over 55,000 clones, around 94% seen once, with roughly 1.7% in the top ten. From germline, CDR1 is MNHEY and CDR2 SMNVEV (reference sequence). This CDR3 region has 12 residues. With 6 bases removed from V and 0 bases from J, the gap between germline ends came to 4 bases. Treatment meaning: preoperative locoregional IRX-2 cytokine immunotherapy. The V and J genes are TRBV27 and TRBJ2-3; D unresolved. This material was obtained from a patient treated with IRX-2 immunotherapy. This sequence was found in a human donor with breast cancer. This CDR3 is CASSMSTDTQYF. Written as DNA, the CDR3 is TGTGCCAGCAGCATGAGCACAGATACGCAGTATTTT.